These 14 T cell receptor beta chains originate from one sample sequenced in a study of T-cell memory formation after mild COVID-19. TCRdb itself ran the 5' RACE reads through MiXCR, one entry per CDR3 protein. This sample has 550,000 to 650,000 distinct CDR3 sequences, with around 15% found just once. Sequencing used PBMCs or a T cell subset sorted from them (not recorded which). The receptors originated from an adult woman who had mild COVID-19 (a few samples of this study predate the infection). Cell type and time point are not known.

V and J are TRBV11-2 and TRBJ1-5; tentatively, D is TRBD1 (6 bases). The CDR3 totals 18 residues. Germline lookup yields CDR1 SGHAT and CDR2 FQNNGV. V dropped 4 bases and J dropped 4 bases, with 23 bases sitting between them. The DNA for the CDR3 is TGTGCCAGCAGCTCAGGATTCGGAGCACAGGGCCCTAATCAGCCCCAGCATTTT. Its translation is CASSSGFGAQGPNQPQHF.

J is TRBJ2-1 and V is TRBV12-3 or TRBV12-4; D possibly matches TRBD1 or TRBD2 (5 bases each). The V gene lost 1 base and the J gene lost 3 bases, with 13 bases spanning the gap. The CDR3 is made up of 16 amino acids. The CDR3: CASSLGGEISYNEQFF. The CDR3 coding sequence is TGTGCCAGCAGTTTAGGAGGGGAAATTAGCTACAATGAGCAGTTCTTC.

The genes are TRBV18 and TRBJ1-5; weak D call: TRBD1 (6 bases). The CDR3 length is 13 residues. CDR1 and CDR2 from the germline V gene are KGHSH and LQKENI. Deletions cut 3 bases from V and 8 bases from J, with 11 bases between. The CDR3: CASSPGGGEPQHF. CDR3 nucleotide sequence: TGTGCCAGCTCACCGGGGGGCGGCGAGCCCCAGCATTTT.

This chain links TRBV30 with TRBJ1-2; a weak D match, TRBD1 (6 bases). Germline V gene data show CDR1 as GTSNPN and CDR2 as SVGIG (reference sequence). The CDR3 extends over 13 amino acids. V gave up 8 bases and J gave up 0 bases, with 13 bases separating them. For the CDR3, the DNA is TGTGCCGGGATCGGGGACACTAACTATGGCTACACCTTC. Its protein is CAGIGDTNYGYTF. The full variable domain, completed using reference TRBV30 and TRBJ1-2, is SQTIHQWPATLVQPVGSPLSLECTVEGTSNPNLYWYRQAAGRGLQLLFYSVGIGQISSEVPQNLSASRPQDRQFILSSKKLLLSDSGFYLCAGIGDTNYGYTFGSGTRLTVV.

V is TRBV6-6 and J is TRBJ1-2; D is undetermined. Trimming removed 3 bases at V and 6 bases at J, with 2 bases between. This CDR3 contains 10 residues. Germline V lookup: CDR1 MNHNY, CDR2 SVGAGI (reference sequence). The CDR3 here is CASSYDGYTF. DNA of the CDR3: TGTGCCAGCAGTTATGATGGCTACACCTTC.

J is TRBJ2-4 and V is TRBV15; D remains ambiguous. The V gene's germline CDR1 is LNHNV and CDR2 YYDKDF (reference sequence). The CDR3 covers 16 residues. Trimming took 0 bases from V and 1 from J, leaving 10 bases between them. The CDR3 loop is CATSRDFGSAKNIQYF. In DNA form, the CDR3 reads TGTGCCACCAGCAGAGATTTCGGGTCTGCCAAAAACATTCAGTACTTC.

This clonotype occurred a few times. The gene calls are TRBV7-9 and TRBJ1-5; D not certain. Trimming took 4 bases from V and 2 from J, leaving 18 bases between them. The CDR3 extends over 17 amino acids. CDR1 is SEHNR, CDR2 FQNEAQ, per germline (reference sequence). The CDR3, as DNA: TGTGCCAGCAGCTCCTCCTTGGAGGGTGCGGGCAATCAGCCCCAGCATTTT. Translating gives CASSSSLEGAGNQPQHF.

CDR3: CASSLQQGLGTGELFF. In DNA form, the CDR3 reads TGTGCCAGCAGTTTACAACAGGGTCTAGGAACCGGGGAGCTGTTTTTT. J is TRBJ2-2 and V is TRBV6-5, with D possibly TRBD1 on 6 matching bases. The CDR3 covers 16 residues. V shed 4 bases and J shed 5 bases, with 17 bases lying between them. CDR1 MNHEY and CDR2 SVGAGI come from the germline V gene.

This clonotype has a count of ten or more. This chain links TRBV5-1 with TRBJ1-2; weak D call: TRBD1 (5 bases). V was pared by 4 bases and J by 8 bases, with 18 bases between. Germline V lookup: CDR1 SGHRS, CDR2 YFSETQ. This CDR3 is 14 amino acids long. CDR3 amino acids: CASSNRGVGEGYTF. The CDR3 DNA reads TGCGCCAGCAGCAATAGGGGCGTCGGAGAAGGCTACACCTTC.

This chain uses TRBV2 with TRBJ2-4, with D tentatively TRBD1 (6 bases). CDR1 is SNHLY, CDR2 FYNNEI, per germline. CDR3 length equals 13 residues. Trimming left V 11 bases short and J 0 bases short, with 11 bases between. The CDR3: CAVGQLAKNIQYF. CDR3 bases: TGTGCCGTTGGACAGTTAGCCAAAAACATTCAGTACTTC.

This clonotype was counted a few times. V and J are TRBV20-1 and TRBJ2-2, with D possibly being TRBD2 (6 bases). This CDR3 has 14 amino acids. Germline V CDR1 and CDR2: DFQATT, SNEGSKA (reference sequence). Between the trimmed V and J ends, which lost 3 bases and 3 bases, there was a span of 11 bases. The CDR3 loop reads CSASGSLYTGELFF. For the CDR3, the DNA is TGCAGTGCTAGCGGGAGTTTATACACCGGGGAGCTGTTTTTT.

This clonotype was observed a few times. This chain joins TRBV20-1 and TRBJ2-5, with TRBD1 matching over 8 bases. J was trimmed by 5 bases and V by 2 bases; bases with no gene match: 7. From germline, CDR1 is DFQATT and CDR2 SNEGSKA (reference sequence). This CDR3 has 14 amino acids. CDR3 in DNA: TGCAGTGCTAGACAGGGGGCGGTGATGGAGACCCAGTACTTC. This translates into CSARQGAVMETQYF.

This clonotype was seen more than once but under ten times. The chain employs TRBV24-1 and TRBJ2-5; D not resolved. The CDR3 runs to 16 residues. Trimming stripped 0 bases from V and 4 bases from J, with 14 bases between. From germline, CDR1 is KGHDR and CDR2 SFDVKD. The DNA of the CDR3 is TGTGCCACCAGTGATTTGGGCGGCCCTTCGGGAGAGACCCAGTACTTC. Its protein product is CATSDLGGPSGETQYF.

This chain connects TRBV7-3 to TRBJ2-1, with a tentative D call TRBD2 (6 bases). This CDR3 has 15 residues. Trimming removed 5 bases at V and 9 bases at J, with 20 bases between. The germline V gene has CDR1 SGHTA and CDR2 FQGTGA. As DNA, the CDR3 is TGTGCCAGCAGCCCTCAGGGAGGTGTCCCCCCTGAGCAGTTCTTC. This encodes CASSPQGGVPPEQFF.